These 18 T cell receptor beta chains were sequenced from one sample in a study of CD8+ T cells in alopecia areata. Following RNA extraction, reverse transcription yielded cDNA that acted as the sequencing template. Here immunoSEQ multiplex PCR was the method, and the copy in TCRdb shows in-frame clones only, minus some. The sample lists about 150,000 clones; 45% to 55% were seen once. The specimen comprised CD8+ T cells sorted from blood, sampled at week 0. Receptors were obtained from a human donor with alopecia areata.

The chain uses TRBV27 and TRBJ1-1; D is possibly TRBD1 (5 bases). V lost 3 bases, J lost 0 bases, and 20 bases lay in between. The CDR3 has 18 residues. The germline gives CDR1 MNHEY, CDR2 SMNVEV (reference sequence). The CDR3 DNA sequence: TGTGCCAGCAGTTTGTTTCCAGTCGCAAGACAGATGAACACTGAAGCTTTCTTT. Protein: CASSLFPVARQMNTEAFF.

The CDR3 region has the DNA TGTGCCTGGCATAGTTTATTTGGAGATACGCAGTATTTT. Protein product: CAWHSLFGDTQYF. The chain joins TRBV30 to TRBJ2-3; no firm D call. Trimming left V 5 bases short and J 5 bases short, with 14 bases between. Looked up from germline, CDR1 is GTSNPN and CDR2 is SVGIG (reference sequence). There are 13 residues in the CDR3.

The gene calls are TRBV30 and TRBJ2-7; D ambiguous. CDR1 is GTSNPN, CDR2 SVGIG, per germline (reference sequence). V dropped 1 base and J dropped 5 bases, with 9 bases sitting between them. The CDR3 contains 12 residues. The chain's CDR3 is CAWSADADEQYF. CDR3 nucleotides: TGTGCCTGGAGTGCGGATGCAGACGAGCAGTACTTC.

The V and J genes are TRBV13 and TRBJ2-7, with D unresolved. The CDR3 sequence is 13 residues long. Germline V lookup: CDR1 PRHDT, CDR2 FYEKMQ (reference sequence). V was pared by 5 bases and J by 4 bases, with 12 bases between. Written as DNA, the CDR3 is TGTGCCAGCAGCCCAGATTCCGGGTACGAGCAGTACTTC. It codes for CASSPDSGYEQYF.

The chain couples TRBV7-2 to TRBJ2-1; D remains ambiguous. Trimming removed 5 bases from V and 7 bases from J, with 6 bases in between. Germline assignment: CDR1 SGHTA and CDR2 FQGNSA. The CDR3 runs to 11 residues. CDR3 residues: CASSPSNEQFF. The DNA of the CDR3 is TGTGCCAGCAGCCCCTCGAATGAGCAGTTCTTC.

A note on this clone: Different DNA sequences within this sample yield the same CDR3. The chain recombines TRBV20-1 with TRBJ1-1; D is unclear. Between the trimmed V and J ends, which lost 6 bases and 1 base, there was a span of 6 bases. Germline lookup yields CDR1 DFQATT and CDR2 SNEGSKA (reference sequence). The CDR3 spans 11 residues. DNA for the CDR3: TGCAGTGCCAGACAGAACACTGAAGCTTTCTTT. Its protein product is CSARQNTEAFF.

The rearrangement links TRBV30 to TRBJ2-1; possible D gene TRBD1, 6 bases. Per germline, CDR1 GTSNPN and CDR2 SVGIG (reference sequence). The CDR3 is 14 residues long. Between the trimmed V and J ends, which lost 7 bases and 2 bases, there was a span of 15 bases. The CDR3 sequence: CASQNRAPYNEQFF. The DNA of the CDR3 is TGTGCCTCTCAAAACAGGGCCCCCTACAATGAGCAGTTCTTC.

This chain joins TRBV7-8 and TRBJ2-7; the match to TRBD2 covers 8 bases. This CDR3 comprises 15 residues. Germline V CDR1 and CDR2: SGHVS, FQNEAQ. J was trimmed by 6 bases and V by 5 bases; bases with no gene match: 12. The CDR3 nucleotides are TGTGCCAGCAGCCCCCAGACTGGTCGGGGGGGCGAGCAGTACTTC. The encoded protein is CASSPQTGRGGEQYF.

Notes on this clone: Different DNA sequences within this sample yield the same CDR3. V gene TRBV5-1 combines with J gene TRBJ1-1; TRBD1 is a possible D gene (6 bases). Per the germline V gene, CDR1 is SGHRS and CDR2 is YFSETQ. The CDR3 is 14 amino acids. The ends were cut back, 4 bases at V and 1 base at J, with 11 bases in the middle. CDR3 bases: TGCGCCAGCAGCAGGGGGAGCGGGAACACTGAAGCTTTCTTT. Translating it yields CASSRGSGNTEAFF.

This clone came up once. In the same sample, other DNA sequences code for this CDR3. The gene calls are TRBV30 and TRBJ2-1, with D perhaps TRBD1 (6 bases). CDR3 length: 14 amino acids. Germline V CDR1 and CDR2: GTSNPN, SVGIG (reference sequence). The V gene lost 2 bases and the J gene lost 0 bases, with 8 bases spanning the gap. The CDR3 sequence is CAWSTGSSYNEQFF. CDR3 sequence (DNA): TGTGCCTGGAGTACAGGGAGCTCCTACAATGAGCAGTTCTTC.

This CDR3 is CSADGQGLNNEQFF. The DNA for the CDR3 is TGCAGCGCAGATGGACAGGGGCTAAACAATGAGCAGTTCTTC. V gene TRBV29-1 combines with J gene TRBJ2-1, with TRBD1 identical over 9 bases. V lost 7 bases to trimming and J lost 5 bases; unmatched junction nucleotides: 9. The CDR3 sequence is 14 residues long. The germline V gene has CDR1 SQVTM and CDR2 ANQGSEA.

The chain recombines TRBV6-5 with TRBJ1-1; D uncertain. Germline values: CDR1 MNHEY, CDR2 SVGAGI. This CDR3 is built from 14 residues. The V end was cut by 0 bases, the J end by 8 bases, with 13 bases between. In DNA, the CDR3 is TGTGCCAGCAGTTACTCGGAAGGCCCAAGGGAAGCTTTCTTT. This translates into CASSYSEGPREAFF.

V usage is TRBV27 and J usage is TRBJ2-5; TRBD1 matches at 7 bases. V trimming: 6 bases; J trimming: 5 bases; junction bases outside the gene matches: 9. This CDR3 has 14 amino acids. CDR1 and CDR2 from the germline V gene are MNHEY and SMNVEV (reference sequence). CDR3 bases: TGTGCCAGCAGGGAACTCGGGACAGATGAGACCCAGTACTTC. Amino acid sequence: CASRELGTDETQYF.

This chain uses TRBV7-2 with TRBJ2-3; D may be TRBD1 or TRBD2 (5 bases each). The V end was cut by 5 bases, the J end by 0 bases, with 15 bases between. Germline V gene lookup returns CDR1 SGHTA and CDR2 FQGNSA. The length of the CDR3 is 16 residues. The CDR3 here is CASSLGALRSTDTQYF. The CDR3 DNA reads TGTGCCAGCAGCCTCGGGGCACTCAGGAGCACAGATACGCAGTATTTT.

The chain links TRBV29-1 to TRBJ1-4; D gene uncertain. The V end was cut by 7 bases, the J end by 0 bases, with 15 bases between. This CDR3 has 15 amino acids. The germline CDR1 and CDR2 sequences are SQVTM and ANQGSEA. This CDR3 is CSATLGDATNEKLFF. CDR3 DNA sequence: TGCAGCGCCACCCTTGGCGATGCAACTAATGAAAAACTGTTTTTT.

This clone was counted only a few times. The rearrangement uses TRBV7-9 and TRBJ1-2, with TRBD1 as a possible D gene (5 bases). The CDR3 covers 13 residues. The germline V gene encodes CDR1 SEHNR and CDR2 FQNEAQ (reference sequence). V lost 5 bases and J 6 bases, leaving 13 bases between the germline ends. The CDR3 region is CASSPAPGDGYTF. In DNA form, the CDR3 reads TGTGCCAGCAGCCCGGCCCCGGGGGATGGCTACACCTTC.

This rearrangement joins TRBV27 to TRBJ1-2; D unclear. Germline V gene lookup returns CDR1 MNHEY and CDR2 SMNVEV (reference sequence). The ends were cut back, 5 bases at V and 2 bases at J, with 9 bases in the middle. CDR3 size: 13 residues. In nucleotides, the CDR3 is TGTGCCAGCAGTCGTACAGCAAACTATGGCTACACCTTC. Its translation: CASSRTANYGYTF.

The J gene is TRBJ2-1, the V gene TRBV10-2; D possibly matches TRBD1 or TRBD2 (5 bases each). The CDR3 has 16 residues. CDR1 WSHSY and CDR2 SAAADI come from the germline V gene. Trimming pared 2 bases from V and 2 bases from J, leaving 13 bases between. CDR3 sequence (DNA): TGCGCCAGCAGTGAGATTGGGGGTCTAACCTACAATGAGCAGTTCTTC. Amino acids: CASSEIGGLTYNEQFF.